The 21 T cell receptor beta chains listed next were all sequenced from one sample in a study of cytomegalovirus exposure and HLA in healthy donors. The PCR contained 60 Vbeta and 13 Jbeta primers. Profiling relied on immunoSEQ multiplex PCR, and the TCRdb table lists in-frame clones only, not all of them. The sample yields roughly 140,000 clones, around 73% seen once. Specimen: PBMCs. The origin of the receptors is a female donor in good health and CMV-seronegative.

There are a few counts of this clone. This chain joins TRBV28 and TRBJ1-4; no clear D. Looked up from germline, CDR1 is MDHEN and CDR2 is SYDVKM. The CDR3 extends over 13 amino acids. V shed 1 base and J shed 7 bases, with 7 bases lying between them. In nucleotides, the CDR3 is TGTGCCAGCAGTTTATTGCGGGGTGAAAAACTGTTTTTT. It translates to CASSLLRGEKLFF.

V and J are TRBV6-1 and TRBJ2-7; TRBD1 aligns across 7 bases. In germline, CDR1 is MNHNS, CDR2 SASEGT. V gave up 8 bases and J gave up 0 bases; unmatched junction bases: 7. The CDR3 runs to 14 residues. As DNA, the CDR3 is TGTGCCAGCGGGGGACAGCAAAACTCCTACGAGCAGTACTTC. It specifies CASGGQQNSYEQYF.

The gene calls are TRBV5-1 and TRBJ2-7, with 7 bases lining up with TRBD1. Germline V CDR1 and CDR2: SGHRS, YFSETQ. There are 14 residues in the CDR3. V was clipped by 0 bases and J by 7 bases; unmatched bases: 7. CDR3 DNA: TGCGCCAGCAGCTTGGTCCCCCCGACAGGGGAGCAGTACTTC. Encoded protein: CASSLVPPTGEQYF.

This chain uses TRBV9 with TRBJ2-5; 9 bases match TRBD1. The CDR3 runs to 16 residues. Losses at the gene ends were 4 bases for V and 5 bases for J; bases not matched to a gene: 12. Germline lookup yields CDR1 SGDLS and CDR2 YYNGEE. The CDR3 spells CASSPPNRGRSETQYF. The CDR3 DNA reads as TGTGCCAGCAGCCCCCCCAACAGGGGGCGTTCGGAGACCCAGTACTTC.

CDR3 bases: TGCGCCAGCAGCCCGGACAGGGTACAGGAAAAACTGTTTTTT. This encodes CASSPDRVQEKLFF. The rearrangement joins TRBV5-1 to TRBJ1-4; 8 nucleotides align to TRBD1. This CDR3 region has 14 residues. J lost 8 bases, V lost 4 bases, and 7 bases had no gene match. CDR1 and CDR2 from the germline V gene are SGHRS and YFSETQ.

This chain connects TRBV5-4 to TRBJ1-1; D unclear. The CDR3 spans 15 residues. CDR1 and CDR2 from the germline V gene are SGHNT and YYREEE (reference sequence). The V end lost 5 bases, the J end lost 1 base, and 15 bases lay between the germline ends. CDR3 sequence reads: CASRRWGGRNTEAFF. CDR3 bases: TGTGCCAGCAGGAGATGGGGTGGGAGGAACACTGAAGCTTTCTTT.

This clone was counted a few times. The rearrangement links TRBV5-1 to TRBJ1-2, with 7 bases aligning to TRBD1. The trim removed 4 bases at V and 8 bases at J, leaving 11 bases unmatched. From germline, CDR1 is SGHRS and CDR2 YFSETQ. The CDR3 loop spans 14 amino acids. The CDR3 coding sequence is TGCGCCAGCAGCGGGGTAACAGGGGATAAGGGCTACACCTTC. This sequence encodes CASSGVTGDKGYTF.

As DNA, the CDR3 is TGTGCCAGCAGGACCCCAGGATCCGCTAACTATGGCTACACCTTC. Its translation is CASRTPGSANYGYTF. V gene TRBV27 combines with J gene TRBJ1-2; D is unresolved. Germline V gives CDR1 MNHEY, CDR2 SMNVEV (reference sequence). Trimming pared 6 bases from V and 0 bases from J, leaving 14 bases between. The CDR3 totals 15 residues.

This rearrangement joins TRBV27 to TRBJ1-4; 7 bases align to TRBD1. V dropped 7 bases and J dropped 8; count of bases not matched to a gene: 19. Germline CDR1 and CDR2: MNHEY and SMNVEV (reference sequence). This CDR3 spans 17 amino acids. As DNA, the CDR3 is TGTGCCAGCATCTCACTAAGGGGGCGCGGGTTCCGCGAAAAACTGTTTTTT. Amino acid sequence: CASISLRGRGFREKLFF.

This clone was seen a few times. This sequence joins TRBV4-2 and TRBJ2-2; no clear D gene. This CDR3 region has 12 residues. Germline loops: CDR1 LGHNA, CDR2 YNFKEQ. Trimming took 4 bases from V and 6 from J, leaving 6 bases between them. CDR3 in amino acids: CASSREAGELFF. The DNA of the CDR3 is TGTGCCAGCAGCCGCGAGGCCGGGGAGCTGTTTTTT.

V and J are TRBV5-8 and TRBJ2-7, with TRBD1 identical over 9 bases. The CDR3 runs 14 residues. J lost 5 bases, V lost 0 bases, and 3 bases had no gene match. CDR1 is SGHTS, CDR2 YDEGEE, per germline. The CDR3 coding sequence is TGTGCCAGCAGCTTGGGGACAGGGGTCGACGAGCAGTACTTC. The encoded protein is CASSLGTGVDEQYF.

J is TRBJ2-3 and V is TRBV5-1, with D uncertain. This CDR3 has 12 residues. The germline V gene encodes CDR1 SGHRS and CDR2 YFSETQ. V shed 4 bases and J shed 4 bases, with 7 bases lying between them. The CDR3 nucleotides read TGCGCCAGCAGCCATTCGGCAGATACGCAGTATTTT. It yields the protein CASSHSADTQYF.

The chain recombines TRBV19 with TRBJ2-3, with TRBD1 matching 7 bases. V was clipped by 6 bases and J by 5 bases; unmatched bases: 8. CDR3 length: 14 amino acids. CDR1 and CDR2 from the germline V gene are LNHDA and SQIVND (reference sequence). As DNA, the CDR3 is TGTGCCAGTAGATCGACAGGGCCCAGAGATACGCAGTATTTT. Translated: CASRSTGPRDTQYF.

This sequence joins TRBV5-1 and TRBJ2-3; no definite D call. The germline V gene encodes CDR1 SGHRS and CDR2 YFSETQ. Trimming removed 4 bases at V and 1 base at J, with 4 bases between. The CDR3 sequence is 12 residues long. Here the CDR3 reads CASSAGTDTQYF. In DNA form, the CDR3 reads TGCGCCAGCAGCGCGGGCACAGATACGCAGTATTTT.

V and J are TRBV29-1 and TRBJ1-2; TRBD1 agrees at 10 bases. The length of the CDR3 is 14 residues. J was trimmed by 4 bases and V by 4 bases; bases with no gene match: 6. CDR1 is SQVTM, CDR2 ANQGSEA, per germline. CDR3 in DNA: TGCAGCGTTGCCGGGACAGGGGAAAGCTATGGCTACACCTTC. Translated: CSVAGTGESYGYTF.

The CDR3 region has the DNA TGCGCCAGCAGCTTGGCCGGGACTAGCCCCTACGAGCAGTACTTC. This sequence encodes CASSLAGTSPYEQYF. The rearrangement uses TRBV5-1 and TRBJ2-7; 9 bases agree with TRBD2. CDR1 and CDR2 from the germline V gene are SGHRS and YFSETQ. This CDR3 is 15 amino acids long. After removal of 0 bases from V and 2 bases from J, the junction contained 3 bases not matched to a gene.

This clone has just a few counts. The chain employs TRBV4-1 and TRBJ1-3, with D unclear. Germline values: CDR1 MGHRA, CDR2 YSYEKL. Between the trimmed V and J ends, which lost 3 bases and 0 bases, there was a span of 15 bases. The CDR3 contains 17 residues. The CDR3 is CASSHPREGVSGNTIYF. For the CDR3, the DNA is TGCGCCAGCAGCCACCCTCGGGAGGGAGTCTCTGGAAACACCATATATTTT.

The chain employs TRBV28 and TRBJ2-1; 8 bases map to TRBD2. The J segment lost 9 bases and the V segment lost 6 bases, leaving 19 bases of the junction unmatched. The CDR3 runs 17 residues. CDR1 and CDR2 (germline): MDHEN, SYDVKM. CDR3: CASSYTNSGVLGFEQFF. The CDR3 nucleotides read TGTGCCAGCAGCTATACAAATAGCGGGGTGCTAGGGTTTGAGCAGTTCTTC.

The chain carries TRBV2 and TRBJ2-7, with TRBD1 matching over 9 bases. The J segment lost 0 bases and the V segment lost 6 bases, leaving 6 bases of the junction unmatched. Germline values: CDR1 SNHLY, CDR2 FYNNEI. CDR3 size: 15 residues. The CDR3: CASRYGTGSSYEQYF. The CDR3 DNA reads TGTGCCAGCAGATACGGGACAGGGTCCTCCTACGAGCAGTACTTC.

This clone was counted between two and nine times. This rearrangement joins TRBV5-1 to TRBJ1-6; D call uncertain. Germline CDR1 reads SGHRS; CDR2 reads YFSETQ. With 4 bases removed from V and 7 bases from J, the gap between germline ends came to 12 bases. This CDR3 has 14 amino acids. In DNA form, the CDR3 reads TGCGCCAGCAGCCCCGGACTGACGAATTCACCCCTCCACTTT. Its translation is CASSPGLTNSPLHF. The full variable domain, its missing parts supplied by reference TRBV5-1 and TRBJ1-6, is KAGVTQTPRYLIKTRGQQVTLSCSPISGHRSVSWYQQTPGQGLQFLFEYFSETQRNKGNFPGRFSGRQFSNSRSEMNVSTLELGDSALYLCASSPGLTNSPLHFGNGTRLTVT.

This clone appeared a single time. The rearrangement links TRBV19 to TRBJ2-6; 8 nucleotides line up with TRBD2. CDR1 and CDR2 (germline): LNHDA, SQIVND (reference sequence). The CDR3 sequence is 18 residues long. V lost 5 bases, J lost 0 bases, and 9 bases stayed unmatched. The CDR3 bases are TGTGCCAGTAGTGCAGGTCTTAGCGGGGTCTCTGGGGCCAACGTCCTGACTTTC. Amino acids: CASSAGLSGVSGANVLTF. Combining the CDR3 with reference TRBV19 and TRBJ2-6 gives the whole variable domain DGGITQSPKYLFRKEGQNVTLSCEQNLNHDAMYWYRQDPGQGLRLIYYSQIVNDFQKGDIAEGYSVSREKKESFPLTVTSAQKNPTAFYLCASSAGLSGVSGANVLTFGAGSRLTVL.